This TCR beta chain emerged from a study of T cells after yellow fever vaccination (dated by TCRdb to between 2018 and 2020). A note on the overall study: The SMART-Seq v4 Ultra Low Input RNA kit was used to prepare libraries from fractions with low cell numbers. Two healthy male donors, one aged 18 to 30 and one aged 30 to 40 years, made up the cohort. To follow T-cell clones before and after both primary and booster YFV17D yellow fever vaccination, bulk TCR alpha and beta repertoires underwent longitudinal sequencing. Blood was collected at multiple timepoints before and after primary and secondary immunization, and bulk PBMC replicates and cell subsets were isolated. Study-wide findings and limitations: Only two donors were included in the study, so the extent to which the findings can be generalized is limited. Compared with the primary T-cell response, the secondary T-cell response was weaker but faster, peaking on day 5 rather than day 15. After the booster, most of the clones that had expanded following primary vaccination were detected again (around 95% of CD4 and 80% to 90% of CD8), which suggests that memory was broadly maintained. Computational filtering was required because FACS-sorted repertoires could contain abundant contaminating clonotypes from the bulk population. A small share of clonotypes was detected in both CD4 and CD8 compartments, with the overlap likely arising from convergent recombination.

This clonotype has at least ten counts. Its antigen specificity is not known. No qualities accompany the bases; no much larger clone lies one base away. What this sample's treatment or condition label stands for: live attenuated yellow fever vaccine strain. Two biological replicates of bulk PBMCs were collected at each blood-draw timepoint. PBMCs were isolated from peripheral blood using a standard Ficoll-Paque protocol. RNA was extracted with TriZol from bulk PBMCs, CD4 and CD8 fractions, and dextramer-positive and dextramer-negative fractions. Synthesis of TCR cDNA relied on 5'RACE template switching, a step that introduced a universal primer site along with unique molecular identifiers. cDNA synthesis was primed from both the TCR alpha and TCR beta constant segments. Library amplification used two PCR steps, and the second PCR step added sample barcodes and sequencing adapters. Libraries were sequenced on Illumina HiSeq 2500 (2x100 bp) or NovaSeq (2x150 bp). From the authors' description of their analysis: MIGEC handled demultiplexing of reads and collapsing into UMI consensus sequences, while MiXCR performed V(D)J alignment. Vaccine-responding clonotypes were defined with edgeR using replicate PBMC samples, requiring FDR below 0.01 and a log2 fold change above 5 up to day 15. Bulk clonotypes were assigned CD4 or CD8 identity according to which sequenced CD4 or CD8 repertoire held them at higher abundance. The public reads were reanalyzed by TCRdb: fastp trimming at Q25, MiXCR alignment, in-frame beta chains only. Entries are consolidated by CDR3 protein sequence, retaining the most common genes and DNA. TCRdb's processing, not the study's, gives the V and J calls here. The sample records over 300,000 distinct CDR3 sequences, around 6.8% of which are singletons. The top ten clonotypes cover 15% to 20% of the sample.

This clonotype was sampled from a man younger than 35 who received the YFV17D yellow fever vaccine. Source: PBMCs, taken more than 40 days after the first yellow fever vaccination.

The CDR3 is CASSMPGADTQYF. The DNA reads as follows: TGCGCCAGCAGCATGCCGGGTGCAGATACGCAGTATTTT. This chain joins TRBV5-1 to TRBJ2-3; the D gene is not confidently resolved. V lost 4 bases and J lost 4 bases; the stretch between them is 10 bases long. CDR1 and CDR2, per the germline V gene, are SGHRS and YFSETQ. Inclusive of the bounding cysteine and phenylalanine, the CDR3 is 13 residues long. Just CDR3 DNA is preserved here, 39 bases in frame from base 1.